This T cell receptor beta chain was observed in a study of blood T cell repertoires in COVID-19. Overall study: From T cells, B-cell-depleted T cells, or PBMCs came the material, which was cDNA or gDNA.

In the authors' methods: Quantification of nucleated cells was approximated via reference gene primer amplification. TCRdb's table, derived via immunoSEQ multiplex PCR, lists solely in-frame clones and lacks some. Clone size and V and J calls were adopted from that table, with D and trimming inferred from the DNA. The sample includes about 280,000 clones, approximately 86% seen only once; the top ten take 2% to 2.5%. Germline assignment: CDR1 LNHNV and CDR2 YYDKDF (reference sequence). V trimming: 6 bases; J trimming: 1 base; junction bases outside the gene matches: 5. The CDR3 contains 14 residues. The sequenced sample consisted of peripheral blood. The chain has TRBV15 and TRBJ2-7, with TRBD1 matching 8 bases. The TCR was taken from a woman in her twenties or thirties who had recovered from COVID-19. CDR3 in DNA: TGTGCCACCAGTCGCAGGGGGCTTTCCTACGAGCAGTACTTC. Protein product: CATSRRGLSYEQYF.